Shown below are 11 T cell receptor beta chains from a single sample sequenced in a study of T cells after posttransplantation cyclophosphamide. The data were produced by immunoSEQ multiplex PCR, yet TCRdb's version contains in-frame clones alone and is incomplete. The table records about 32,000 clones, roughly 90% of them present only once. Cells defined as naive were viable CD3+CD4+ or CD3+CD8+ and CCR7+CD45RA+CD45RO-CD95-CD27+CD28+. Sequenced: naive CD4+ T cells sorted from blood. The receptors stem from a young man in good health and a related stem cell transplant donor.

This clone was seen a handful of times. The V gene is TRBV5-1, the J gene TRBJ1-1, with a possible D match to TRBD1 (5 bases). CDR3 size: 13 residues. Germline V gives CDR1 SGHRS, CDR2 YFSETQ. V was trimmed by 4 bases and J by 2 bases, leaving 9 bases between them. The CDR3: CASSVRANTEAFF. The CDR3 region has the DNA TGCGCCAGCAGCGTCAGGGCCAACACTGAAGCTTTCTTT. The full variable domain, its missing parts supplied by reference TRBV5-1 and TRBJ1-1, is KAGVTQTPRYLIKTRGQQVTLSCSPISGHRSVSWYQQTPGQGLQFLFEYFSETQRNKGNFPGRFSGRQFSNSRSEMNVSTLELGDSALYLCASSVRANTEAFFGQGTRLTVV.

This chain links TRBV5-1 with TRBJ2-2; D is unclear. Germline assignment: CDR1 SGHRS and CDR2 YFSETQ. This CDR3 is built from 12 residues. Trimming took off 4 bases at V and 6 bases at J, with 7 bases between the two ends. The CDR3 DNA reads TGCGCCAGCAGCGCGCCGGCCGGGGAGCTGTTTTTT. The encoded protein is CASSAPAGELFF.

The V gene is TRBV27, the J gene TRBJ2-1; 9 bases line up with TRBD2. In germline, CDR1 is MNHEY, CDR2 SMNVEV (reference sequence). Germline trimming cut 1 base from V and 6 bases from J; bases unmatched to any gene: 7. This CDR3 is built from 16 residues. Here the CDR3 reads CASSLFPSGVGNEQFF. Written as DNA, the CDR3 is TGTGCCAGCAGTTTATTTCCTAGCGGGGTGGGCAATGAGCAGTTCTTC.

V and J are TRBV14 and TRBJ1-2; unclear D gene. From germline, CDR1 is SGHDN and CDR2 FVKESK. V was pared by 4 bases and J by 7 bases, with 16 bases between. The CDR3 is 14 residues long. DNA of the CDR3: TGTGCCAGCAGCCCCCAGCGGGCAGGCGGTGGCTACACCTTC. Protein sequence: CASSPQRAGGGYTF.

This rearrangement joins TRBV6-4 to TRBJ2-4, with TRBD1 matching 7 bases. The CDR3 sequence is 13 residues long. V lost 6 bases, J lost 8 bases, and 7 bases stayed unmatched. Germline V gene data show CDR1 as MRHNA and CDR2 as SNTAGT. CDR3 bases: TGTGCCAGCAGGGACGACAGGGCTTACATTCAGTACTTC. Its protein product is CASRDDRAYIQYF.

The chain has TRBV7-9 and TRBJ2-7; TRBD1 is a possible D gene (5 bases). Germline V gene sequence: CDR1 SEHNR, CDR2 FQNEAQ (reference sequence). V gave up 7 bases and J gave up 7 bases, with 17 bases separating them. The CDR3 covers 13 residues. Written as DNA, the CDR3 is TGTGCCAGCACCCTGGACACAAGCGAAGAGCAGTACTTC. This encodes CASTLDTSEEQYF. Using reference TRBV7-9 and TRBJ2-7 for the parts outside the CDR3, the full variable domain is DTGVSQNPRHKITKRGQNVTFRCDPISEHNRLYWYRQTLGQGPEFLTYFQNEAQLEKSRLLSDRFSAERPKGSFSTLEIQRTEQGDSAMYLCASTLDTSEEQYFGPGTRLTVT.

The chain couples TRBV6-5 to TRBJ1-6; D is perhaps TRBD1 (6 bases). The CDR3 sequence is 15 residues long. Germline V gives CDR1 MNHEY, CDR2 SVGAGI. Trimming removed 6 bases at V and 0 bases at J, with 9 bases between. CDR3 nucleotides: TGTGCCAGCAGCGTAGGGGGCTCCTATAATTCACCCCTCCACTTT. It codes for CASSVGGSYNSPLHF.

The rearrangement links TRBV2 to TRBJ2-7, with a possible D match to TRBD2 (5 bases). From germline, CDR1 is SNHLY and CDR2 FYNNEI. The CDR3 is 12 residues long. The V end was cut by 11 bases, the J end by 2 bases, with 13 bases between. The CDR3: CAAGRATYEQYF. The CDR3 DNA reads TGTGCCGCTGGGCGGGCAACCTACGAGCAGTACTTC.

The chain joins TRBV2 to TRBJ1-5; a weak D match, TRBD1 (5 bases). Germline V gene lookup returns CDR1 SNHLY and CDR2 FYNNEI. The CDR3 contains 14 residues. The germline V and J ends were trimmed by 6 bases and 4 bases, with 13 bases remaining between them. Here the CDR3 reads CASRIRGGNQPQHF. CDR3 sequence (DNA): TGTGCCAGCAGGATCCGGGGGGGAAATCAGCCCCAGCATTTT.

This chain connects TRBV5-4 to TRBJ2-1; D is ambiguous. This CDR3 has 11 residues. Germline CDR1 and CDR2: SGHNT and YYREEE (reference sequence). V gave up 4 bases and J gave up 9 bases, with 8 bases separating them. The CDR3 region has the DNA TGTGCCAGCAGCCAGGATTTTGAGCAGTTCTTC. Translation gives CASSQDFEQFF.

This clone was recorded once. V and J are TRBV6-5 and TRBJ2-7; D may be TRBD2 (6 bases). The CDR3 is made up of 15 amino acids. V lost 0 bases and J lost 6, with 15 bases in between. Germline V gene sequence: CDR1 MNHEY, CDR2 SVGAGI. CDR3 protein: CASSYSGGLSGEQYF. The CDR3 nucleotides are TGTGCCAGCAGTTACTCCGGGGGACTTAGCGGCGAGCAGTACTTC.